This T cell receptor gamma chain was recovered during a study of gamma-delta T cells after stem cell transplantation. This clone was picked up a small number of times. With CATT, TCRdb re-called clones from the RT-PCR reads. The table shows some 4,500 gamma-chain clones, with around 21% occurring only once. Input material: gamma-delta T cells. The clonotype was recovered from a human donor. It is not recorded whose cells these are; they may come from a transplant donor.

CDR3 sequence (DNA): TGTGCCTTGTGGGAGGTGCCTGCGAATTATTATAAGAAACTCTTT. Protein: CALWEVPANYYKKLF. This rearrangement joins TRGV9 to TRGJ1 or TRGJ2. Per the germline V gene, CDR1 is GITISATS and CDR2 is ISYDGTV (reference sequence). This CDR3 contains 15 residues. Unmatched junction bases numbered 5, after V lost 0 bases and J lost 0 bases.